This passage covers 26 T cell receptor beta chains from one sample sequenced in a study of metastatic and nonmetastatic thyroid tumors. Nobody among the patients had been given any treatment before thyroid surgery. MiXCR was used by TCRdb to re-call the PCR reads. Here the sample spans roughly 42,000 clones, 15% to 20% being singletons. The sample consisted of tumor tissue. Source of these receptors: a female donor with papillary thyroid cancer or a benign thyroid nodule (not recorded which). Some clones in this sample may be carry-over from other donors' samples.

This clone was observed a handful of times. In DNA form, the CDR3 reads TGTGCCATCAGCGGTACGCCCTACGAGCAGTACTTC. It translates to CAISGTPYEQYF. This chain joins TRBV10-3 and TRBJ2-7; D remains unclear. Trimming shortened V by 6 bases and J by 2 bases, and 8 bases separated the two germline ends. The CDR3 loop spans 12 amino acids. The germline V gene has CDR1 ENHRY and CDR2 SYGVKD.

This clone was counted at least ten times. V and J are TRBV12-3 or TRBV12-4 and TRBJ1-1; no definite D call. CDR3 length equals 13 residues. V was cut by 6 bases and J by 5 bases, with 13 bases left in between. CDR3 DNA: TGTGCCAGCAGACCCCGGTCGGGTACTGAAGCTTTCTTT. This encodes CASRPRSGTEAFF.

This clone has ten or more counts. The rearrangement links TRBV7-8 to TRBJ2-1; 7 bases are shared with TRBD2. The CDR3 has 15 amino acids. Germline lookup yields CDR1 SGHVS and CDR2 FQNEAQ. The V and J ends lost 4 bases and 9 bases, in that order; junction bases with no gene match: 12. In DNA form, the CDR3 reads TGTGCCAGCAGCTCAAGTTGGACTAGGTCTTTTGAGCAGTTCTTC. It codes for CASSSSWTRSFEQFF.

The rearrangement links TRBV30 to TRBJ2-1; D unclear. The CDR3 length is 12 residues. Germline values: CDR1 GTSNPN, CDR2 SVGIG (reference sequence). Trimming shortened V by 2 bases and J by 9 bases, and 11 bases separated the two germline ends. The CDR3 loop reads CAWSPEEREQFF. The DNA of the CDR3 is TGTGCCTGGAGTCCTGAGGAGCGTGAGCAGTTCTTC.

This clone was found many times. Within the sample, other DNA sequences also encode this same CDR3. The V gene is TRBV4-1, the J gene TRBJ1-1, with 9 bases matching TRBD1. J was trimmed by 5 bases and V by 4 bases; bases with no gene match: 5. From germline, CDR1 is MGHRA and CDR2 YSYEKL. The CDR3 extends over 14 amino acids. The CDR3, as DNA: TGCGCCAGCAGCCCGTACAGGGGGCGGACTGAAGCTTTCTTT. Amino acid sequence: CASSPYRGRTEAFF.

Many counts were recorded for this clone. This chain connects TRBV27 to TRBJ1-2; 8 nucleotides align to TRBD1. CDR1 and CDR2 from the germline V gene are MNHEY and SMNVEV (reference sequence). Unmatched junction bases numbered 11, after V lost 4 bases and J lost 1 base. There are 17 residues in the CDR3. The CDR3 sequence: CASSSSGTGAFNYGYTF. The CDR3 DNA reads as TGTGCCAGCAGTTCGTCCGGGACAGGTGCTTTTAACTATGGCTACACCTTC.

This clone was found many times. This chain uses TRBV7-2 with TRBJ2-7; perhaps TRBD1 as D (5 bases). V shed 2 bases and J shed 1 base, with 9 bases lying between them. The CDR3 spans 14 residues. Germline V gives CDR1 SGHTA, CDR2 FQGNSA. CDR3 sequence: CASSLQTGSYEQYF. In DNA form, the CDR3 reads TGTGCCAGCAGCTTACAAACAGGTTCCTACGAGCAGTACTTC. The entire variable domain, with the rest obtained from reference TRBV7-2 and TRBJ2-7, is as follows: GAGVSQSPSNKVTEKGKDVELRCDPISGHTALYWYRQSLGQGLEFLIYFQGNSAPDKSGLPSDRFSAERTGGSVSTLTIQRTQQEDSAVYLCASSLQTGSYEQYFGPGTRLTVT.

This clone showed up just a few times. The chain links TRBV18 to TRBJ2-5, with D uncertain. The CDR3 covers 13 residues. The V gene lost 4 bases and the J gene lost 2 bases, with 8 bases spanning the gap. CDR1 KGHSH and CDR2 LQKENI come from the germline V gene. The DNA of the CDR3 is TGTGCCAGCTCACAGGACCGTCAAGAGACCCAGTACTTC. Translated: CASSQDRQETQYF.

In its sample, this clone was seen many times. This chain uses TRBV19 with TRBJ1-1; a weak D match, TRBD1 (5 bases). V was pared by 6 bases and J by 4 bases, with 12 bases between. The CDR3 covers 13 residues. The V gene's germline CDR1 is LNHDA and CDR2 SQIVND (reference sequence). The CDR3 nucleotides are TGTGCCAGTAGCCAGGGCGGAGGCACTGAAGCTTTCTTT. Its translation is CASSQGGGTEAFF.

This clone was counted many times. The same CDR3 can be traced to other DNA sequences in this sample. The rearrangement uses TRBV30 and TRBJ1-5; D may be TRBD1 (5 bases). Between the trimmed V and J ends, which lost 1 base and 4 bases, there was a span of 8 bases. Germline V CDR1 and CDR2: GTSNPN, SVGIG (reference sequence). This CDR3 spans 13 amino acids. The CDR3 DNA follows: TGTGCCTGGAGTGCGGGGACGAATCAGCCCCAGCATTTT. Protein sequence: CAWSAGTNQPQHF.

This clone has ten or more counts. This rearrangement joins TRBV7-9 to TRBJ1-2, with 7 bases fitting TRBD1. The CDR3 covers 13 residues. Germline V gives CDR1 SEHNR, CDR2 FQNEAQ (reference sequence). V shed 8 bases, J shed 4 bases, and the junction held 7 bases outside the gene matches. Written as DNA, the CDR3 is TGTGCCAGCTCCTCCGAGGGGGCCTATGGCTACACCTTC. Residues: CASSSEGAYGYTF.

This clone was counted many times. The chain has TRBV4-1 and TRBJ1-2; possibly TRBD1 for D (5 bases). Germline lookup yields CDR1 MGHRA and CDR2 YSYEKL. The CDR3 totals 19 residues. Trimming removed 5 bases from V and 7 bases from J, with 32 bases in between. CDR3 DNA sequence: TGCGCCAGCAGCGTCTCACAAGGGTTCGGGGGGTCTCTGGGTAGTGGCTACACCTTC. It translates to CASSVSQGFGGSLGSGYTF.

This chain joins TRBV5-5 and TRBJ2-3; a weak D match, TRBD1 (6 bases). The germline V and J ends were trimmed by 4 bases and 2 bases, with 14 bases remaining between them. CDR1 is SGHKS, CDR2 YYEKEE, per germline (reference sequence). This CDR3 contains 15 residues. DNA for the CDR3: TGTGCCAGCAGCACCCGGGACACTTACACAGATACGCAGTATTTT. Its translation is CASSTRDTYTDTQYF.

This clone was recorded many times. V is TRBV3-1 and J is TRBJ1-1; D might be TRBD1 (5 bases). V gave up 0 bases and J gave up 10 bases, with 15 bases separating them. This CDR3 is built from 14 residues. Germline values: CDR1 LGHDT, CDR2 YNNKEL (reference sequence). CDR3 sequence (DNA): TGTGCCAGCAGCCAAGAAGCAGGGTTCTACGGAGCTTTCTTT. Residues: CASSQEAGFYGAFF.

This clone was counted only a few times. V and J are TRBV6-1 and TRBJ1-4; a possible D gene is TRBD1 (6 bases). Deletions cut 0 bases from V and 0 bases from J, with 14 bases between. Germline CDR1 and CDR2: MNHNS and SASEGT. The CDR3 is 18 residues long. The CDR3 spells CASSEAPQGSATNEKLFF. The CDR3 DNA follows: TGTGCCAGCAGTGAAGCCCCACAGGGTAGCGCAACTAATGAAAAACTGTTTTTT.

Note on this clone: Sequence at one end of the junction differs from germline and may be a read error. The chain has TRBV20-1 and TRBJ2-6; possible D gene TRBD1, 5 bases. Germline CDR1 and CDR2: DFQATT and SNEGSKA (reference sequence). CDR3 length equals 14 residues. The CDR3, as DNA: TGCAGTGCTCCTAAAGGCTCTGGGGCCAACGTCCTTACTTTC. It specifies CSAPKGSGANVLTF.

Turning to this clone: A much larger clone differs from this one at a single base, so this may be a read error. The chain recombines TRBV5-6 with TRBJ2-5; perhaps TRBD1 as D (5 bases). CDR1 is SGHDT and CDR2 is YYEEEE in the germline V gene. This CDR3 is 14 amino acids long. The CDR3 loop is CDSSRRGSGETQYF. DNA for the CDR3: TGTGACAGCAGCCGTAGGGGTTCCGGGGAGACCCAGTACTTC.

A word on this clone: This clone may be a read error of a much larger clone one base away. The V call is TRBV10-3, the J call TRBJ2-1; TRBD1 might be the D (5 bases). The length of the CDR3 is 12 residues. V was pared by 2 bases and J by 13 bases, with 12 bases between. The germline V gene encodes CDR1 ENHRY and CDR2 SYGVKD. In DNA form, the CDR3 reads TGTGCCATCAGTGAGACAGGTGGCGATCAGTTCTTC. It yields the protein CAISETGGDQFF.

This chain joins TRBV5-1 and TRBJ2-7, with D perhaps matching TRBD1 or TRBD2 (5 bases each). V was shortened by 3 bases and J by 4 bases, with 17 bases between the two germline ends. The CDR3 loop spans 15 amino acids. Germline loops: CDR1 SGHRS, CDR2 YFSETQ. The CDR3 reads CASSSDRDGGYEQYF. The DNA of the CDR3 is TGCGCCAGCAGCTCAGACCGGGACGGTGGTTACGAGCAGTACTTC.

The chain links TRBV30 to TRBJ1-6; unclear D gene. Trimming cost V 3 bases and J 9 bases, with 9 bases left between them. CDR3 size: 12 residues. Germline-derived CDR1 and CDR2 are GTSNPN and SVGIG (reference sequence). The CDR3 reads CAWRVSGSPLHF. DNA for the CDR3: TGTGCCTGGAGGGTTAGTGGTTCACCCCTCCACTTT.

Concerning this clone itself: A read error is possible here, since a much larger clone lies one base away. V gene TRBV2 combines with J gene TRBJ2-5; D possibly corresponds to TRBD1 (5 bases). Germline V gives CDR1 SNHLY, CDR2 FYNNEI. The CDR3 is 13 residues long. Trimming took 6 bases from V and 8 from J, leaving 16 bases between them. The CDR3 protein is CASSPLGVDTQYF. In DNA form, the CDR3 reads TGTGCCAGCAGCCCTCTAGGGGTGGATACCCAGTACTTC.

This clone was recorded a few times. This chain uses TRBV28 with TRBJ2-1; D is perhaps TRBD1 or TRBD2 (6 bases each). This CDR3 comprises 16 residues. The V end was cut by 3 bases, the J end by 4 bases, with 16 bases between. Germline V gene data show CDR1 as MDHEN and CDR2 as SYDVKM. CDR3: CASSFHREAGYNEQFF. The CDR3 DNA is TGTGCCAGCAGTTTCCACAGGGAGGCTGGTTACAATGAGCAGTTCTTC.

Relative to its sample, this clone is medium-sized. The chain employs TRBV2 and TRBJ1-2, with D possibly matching TRBD1 (5 bases). V was trimmed by 2 bases and J by 3 bases, leaving 13 bases between them. Per germline, CDR1 SNHLY and CDR2 FYNNEI. This CDR3 spans 15 amino acids. Here the CDR3 reads CASSERGGSYYGYTF. CDR3 sequence (DNA): TGTGCCAGCAGTGAAAGGGGCGGCTCCTACTATGGCTACACCTTC.

This clone has a count of ten or more. The chain employs TRBV5-1 and TRBJ1-2; weak D call: TRBD1 (6 bases). Deletions cut 0 bases from V and 7 bases from J, with 16 bases between. Germline lookup yields CDR1 SGHRS and CDR2 YFSETQ. The CDR3 covers 15 residues. The CDR3 region is CASSLAVNRDGGYTF. In DNA form, the CDR3 reads TGCGCCAGCAGCTTGGCCGTAAACAGGGATGGTGGCTACACCTTC.

This clone was counted ten times or more. The chain is built from TRBV5-1 and TRBJ1-3; D call uncertain. CDR1 SGHRS and CDR2 YFSETQ come from the germline V gene. The V and J ends lost 3 bases and 4 bases respectively, with 14 bases between them. The CDR3 runs 15 residues. This CDR3 reads CASSWNRAPGNTIYF. For the CDR3, the DNA is TGCGCCAGCAGCTGGAATCGCGCTCCGGGAAACACCATATATTTT. Filled out from reference TRBV5-1 and TRBJ1-3, the complete variable domain reads KAGVTQTPRYLIKTRGQQVTLSCSPISGHRSVSWYQQTPGQGLQFLFEYFSETQRNKGNFPGRFSGRQFSNSRSEMNVSTLELGDSALYLCASSWNRAPGNTIYFGEGSWLTVV.

In its sample, this clone was seen many times. The chain has TRBV20-1 and TRBJ2-5, with 8 bases matching TRBD2. The CDR3 is 14 residues long. Germline CDR1 reads DFQATT; CDR2 reads SNEGSKA (reference sequence). Trimming at V came to 5 bases and at J to 2 bases, leaving 7 bases not matched to a gene. The CDR3 spells CSAQLAGLQETQYF. CDR3 in DNA: TGCAGTGCTCAATTAGCGGGACTGCAAGAGACCCAGTACTTC.